This T cell receptor beta chain was obtained from a study of shared clonotypes between healthy human individuals (dated by TCRdb to 2019 to 2021). Regarding the research as a whole: A couple of women and three men aged 18 to 49 years were included in the cohort. For each donor, CD4 naive and CD4 memory were each run on three plates, CD8 naive on two plates, and CD8 memory on one plate. To estimate repertoire size and how much clonotype sharing occurs between individuals, the study deeply sequenced the blood TCR repertoires of roughly 5 healthy adults. Libraries were prepared and TCR repertoires were sequenced by different laboratories using diverse techniques, in order to increase sequencing depth and limit assay-specific biases. Each donor's leukapheresis produced roughly between roughly 0.9 and 8.9 billion PBMCs. Beyond this particular receptor, the publication reports: Based on pairwise subsampling, the degree of clonotype sharing among donors was expected to be affected by sequencing depth. About 4.5% of naive CD4, 3.5% of naive CD8, approximately 2% of memory CD4, and 0.4% of memory CD8 clonotypes were shared across several donors. The genetic and exposure-history diversity represented was limited by the small number of donors. Compared with non-shared clonotypes, the clonotypes found in all four sorted-subset donors had higher generation probabilities. Sampling was limited to blood, and TCR repertoires in tissue likely differ from TCR repertoires in blood. Naive subsets generally had larger estimated clonotype richness than memory subsets. Even with the large sequencing depth, rarefaction of the sorted-subset datasets indicated that sequencing was incomplete.

The donors were healthy, HIV-negative adults who had no recently reported acute infections or vaccinations. Only Caucasian adults living in Nashville, Tennessee, USA were represented among the donors. CD4+ T cells were enriched by magnetic negative selection; naive cells were then positively selected on CD45RA, and the negative fraction formed the memory subset. Blood was obtained by leukapheresis, after which PBMCs were separated by Ficoll-Histopaque density gradient centrifugation and cryopreserved in liquid nitrogen vapor phase. Purity and quantity of every magnetically sorted T cell population were checked by analytical flow cytometry. Genomic DNA was isolated from each sorted fraction and quantified by UV absorbance on a Nanodrop 2000c. TCR CDR3 regions were amplified from genomic DNA by multiplex PCR using the deep immunoSEQ assay. Genomic DNA extracted from each cell subset was distributed evenly over all wells of several immunoSEQ 96-well plates, and each plate served as one replicate. Each replicate PCR for sorted subsets received about 0.2 ug genomic DNA, equal to 30,000 or so T cell genomes. Purified libraries were measured with a Qubit 3.0 fluorometer, size-checked on a Bioanalyzer 2100, and measured again with the KAPA Library Quantification kit. Every immunoSEQ 96-well plate was sequenced on a dedicated single-read 150-cycle Illumina NextSeq 550 flow cell. The study's own analysis went as follows. The immunoSEQ output contained only junctional sequences without quality scores, so filtering could not match that applied to full-length reads. To assign V/J genes and CDR3, sequences were annotated against IMGT germline references using PyIR, a Python wrapper for IgBLAST v1.9. Reads with weak V/J assignments (E-value above 1e-6), missing CDR3, stop codons, out-of-frame junctions, or ambiguous translated residues were removed. V3J clonotypes were defined as sequences sharing the same inferred V gene, J gene, and CDR3 amino acid sequence. The percentage overlap between two repertoires was calculated by dividing the number of shared unique clonotypes by the size of the smaller repertoire. Repertoire richness was assessed with RTK rarefaction, the Chao1 estimator, and Recon v2.1 estimates of unobserved clonotypes. OLGA was used to compute generation probabilities for all TCRbeta clonotypes that the gDNA method yielded from a handful of donors. This immuneACCESS table, as held by TCRdb, lists in-frame sequences with V and J called but not all clones. Of the missing ones, under half trace to an unresolved V gene in checked studies; the others have no known cause. The D gene and trimming were derived from the DNA, and the V and J assignments and clone size from that table. This sample has some 1,100,000 clones in its table, and approximately 80% of those were observed once. Clones ranked in the top ten supply under 0.6% of the sample.

The CDR3 sequence holds 14 residues, the cysteine and phenylalanine included. Kept here is only the CDR3 DNA, which spans 42 bases and is read in frame from base 1. Looking up the germline V gene yields CDR1 SGHTA and CDR2 FQGTGA. V gives up 5 bases and J gives up 3 bases, and the segment between their germline ends measures 14 bases. Comment on this clone: Its antigen remains unidentified. One base away there is no much larger clone; base qualities are not given.

The chain links TRBV7-3 with TRBJ2-7; TRBD2 is possibly the D segment (6 matching bases). The receptor's source is a man aged 18 to 30 in good health. Some clones in this sample may be carry-over from other donors' samples. The specimen sequenced was memory CD4+ T cells from PBMCs. What the cell subset or site label conveys for this sample: CD45RA-negative fraction. The nucleotide sequence is given as TGTGCCAGCAGCCCTCAAACCGGGGGCTACGAGCAGTACTTC. Its amino acids are CASSPQTGGYEQYF.